The clone carrying this TCR beta chain showed up just a few times. These data originate in a study of identical twins. cDNA molecules carried unique molecular identifiers, and template switching added a universal primer site. From the 5' RACE reads, TCRdb called clonotypes with MiXCR, one entry per CDR3 protein. The sample has 200,000 to 250,000 distinct CDR3 sequences, about 7.5% seen once. The germline CDR1 and CDR2 sequences are LGHNA and YSLEER. V lost 0 bases and J lost 1; bases outside the gene matches: 4. This CDR3 has 17 residues. The same sample was also used in a study of yellow fever vaccine responses in identical twins. Per that study: Twins' vaccine T cell response reportedly gave the appearance of partial convergence and partial personalization.

This sequence joins TRBV4-3 and TRBJ2-1, with 9 bases that match TRBD2. What was sequenced was memory (CD45RO+) T cells sorted from blood. This TCR was sampled from a woman between 18 and 29 years old in good health. For the CDR3, the DNA is TGCGCCAGCAGCCAAGATTGGACTAGCGTTTCCTACAATGAGCAGTTCTTC. The encoded protein is CASSQDWTSVSYNEQFF.